The entry below gives a single T cell receptor (beta chain) sequence along with its context. The antigen remains unidentified. The sample is drawn from a study of post-analysis software for immune sequencing data. Whole-study context: Relapsing-remitting, secondary progressive and progressive-relapsing courses of multiple sclerosis were included. Study-wide findings and caveats: People with multiple sclerosis had a significantly lower normalized Chao1 diversity than controls did. Patients used five TRBV segments, including TRBV5-6, TRBV5-1 and TRBV20-1, more often than controls. Same-batch preparations were strongly co-clustered by F measure.

The CDR3 sequence is 14 residues long. V gave up 1 base and J gave up 4 bases, with 10 bases separating them. The V gene's germline CDR1 is MGHRA and CDR2 YSYEKL. Tagging with unique molecular identifiers was a feature of the TCR beta cDNA libraries. T cells, roughly 0.85 to 10 million of them, yielded some 540,000 cDNA molecules. TCRdb processed the PCR reads anew with MiXCR; each CDR3 protein has one entry. The sample holds about 560,000 distinct CDR3 sequences, roughly 46% seen once. The receptor's source is a girl under 18 with multiple sclerosis. The rearrangement links TRBV4-1 to TRBJ1-2; no clear D. The sequencing sample was made of blood. The CDR3 DNA follows: TGCGCCAGCAGCCAAGTAGCAGGTCCCTATGGCTACACCTTC. It specifies CASSQVAGPYGYTF.